These T cell receptor beta chains were read from a single sample in a study. The protocol was immunoSEQ multiplex PCR, while the TCRdb copy is restricted to in-frame clones and leaves out a portion. The data hold around 54,000 clones, with about 92% observed a single time. Sequenced: PBMCs. These receptors all come from a man aged 40-49 years with rheumatoid arthritis. The CDR3 runs from the conserved cysteine through the conserved F or W. Fields, in order: D gene, V gene, J gene, clone size, CDR3 DNA, CDR3 protein. D genes are given only for firm matches. The size field is filled for only some rows; it gives once, few, many or a size class.

d_gene: NA; v_gene: TRBV6-6; j_gene: TRBJ2-3; abundance: NA; CDR3nt: TGTGCCAGCAGTTACGGCATGATAGGTTCAGATACGCAGTATTTT; CDR3aa: CASSYGMIGSDTQYF
d_gene: NA; v_gene: TRBV27; j_gene: TRBJ2-7; abundance: NA; CDR3nt: TGTGCCAGCAGTTTAAGGGTAGGGAGCTACGAGCAGTACTTC; CDR3aa: CASSLRVGSYEQYF
d_gene: NA; v_gene: TRBV27; j_gene: TRBJ2-7; abundance: NA; CDR3nt: TGTGCCAGCAGTCCCCCTGGGCACGAGCAGTACTTC; CDR3aa: CASSPPGHEQYF
d_gene: TRBD1; v_gene: TRBV7-8; j_gene: TRBJ1-1; abundance: NA; CDR3nt: TGTGCCAGCAGCCAGGGACAGGGAAGAACTGAAGCTTTCTTT; CDR3aa: CASSQGQGRTEAFF
d_gene: NA; v_gene: TRBV28; j_gene: TRBJ1-2; abundance: NA; CDR3nt: TGTGCCAGCAGTTTAGGTGTAGGGGATGGCTACACCTTC; CDR3aa: CASSLGVGDGYTF
d_gene: TRBD1; v_gene: TRBV18; j_gene: TRBJ2-5; abundance: NA; CDR3nt: TGTGCCAGCTCACCCGGACAGGGGAAAGAGACCCAGTACTTC; CDR3aa: CASSPGQGKETQYF
d_gene: TRBD2; v_gene: TRBV9; j_gene: TRBJ2-3; abundance: NA; CDR3nt: TGTGCCAGCAGCCTTTCAACTAGCGGACGCACAGATACGCAGTATTTT; CDR3aa: CASSLSTSGRTDTQYF
d_gene: NA; v_gene: TRBV5-4; j_gene: TRBJ1-4; abundance: NA; CDR3nt: TGTGCCAGCAGTACTAGTCGCAGATCCAATGAAAAACTGTTTTTT; CDR3aa: CASSTSRRSNEKLFF
d_gene: NA; v_gene: TRBV7-8; j_gene: TRBJ1-5; abundance: NA; CDR3nt: TGTGCCAGCAGCTTAGCGCCGGGAGATCAGCCCCAGCATTTT; CDR3aa: CASSLAPGDQPQHF
d_gene: TRBD2; v_gene: TRBV5-1; j_gene: TRBJ2-2; abundance: NA; CDR3nt: TGCGCCAGCAGCTTGGAACTAGCGGGGGCCGGGGAGCTGTTTTTT; CDR3aa: CASSLELAGAGELFF
d_gene: TRBD1; v_gene: TRBV28; j_gene: TRBJ2-5; abundance: NA; CDR3nt: TGTGCCAGCAGTTCCGACAGGGGGCTAGAGACCCAGTACTTC; CDR3aa: CASSSDRGLETQYF
d_gene: NA; v_gene: TRBV12-3/TRBV12-4; j_gene: TRBJ1-1; abundance: NA; CDR3nt: TGTGCCAGCAGTTTAGACGAGAACACTGAAGCTTTCTTT; CDR3aa: CASSLDENTEAFF
d_gene: NA; v_gene: TRBV6-2/TRBV6-3; j_gene: TRBJ2-1; abundance: once; CDR3nt: TGTGCCAGCAGTTACCAAGGGGCCTTCTACAATGAGCAGTTCTTC; CDR3aa: CASSYQGAFYNEQFF
d_gene: NA; v_gene: TRBV3-1/TRBV3-2; j_gene: TRBJ1-1; abundance: NA; CDR3nt: TGTGCCAGCAGCCAATTTCCTAGTCCGGGTGAAGCTTTCTTT; CDR3aa: CASSQFPSPGEAFF
d_gene: TRBD1; v_gene: TRBV7-6; j_gene: TRBJ2-1; abundance: NA; CDR3nt: TGTGCCAGCAGCATTGACAGGGGGGCGGCCAATGAGCAGTTCTTC; CDR3aa: CASSIDRGAANEQFF
d_gene: NA; v_gene: TRBV5-1; j_gene: TRBJ2-5; abundance: NA; CDR3nt: TGCGCCAGCAGCTTGGATGTAGGGGGACCCCAAGAGACCCAGTACTTC; CDR3aa: CASSLDVGGPQETQYF
d_gene: NA; v_gene: TRBV18; j_gene: TRBJ1-1; abundance: NA; CDR3nt: TGTGCCAGCTCGCCTACGGGCCCCGGTGAAGCTTTCTTT; CDR3aa: CASSPTGPGEAFF
d_gene: NA; v_gene: TRBV6-1; j_gene: TRBJ1-1; abundance: NA; CDR3nt: TGTGCCAGCAGTGAAGTGGGCCGGGGGAGGACTGAAGCTTTCTTT; CDR3aa: CASSEVGRGRTEAFF
d_gene: NA; v_gene: TRBV28; j_gene: TRBJ2-7; abundance: NA; CDR3nt: TGTGCCAGCAGTACCCCTAGCGAAAGGGGCTACGAGCAGTACTTC; CDR3aa: CASSTPSERGYEQYF
d_gene: NA; v_gene: TRBV4-3; j_gene: TRBJ1-2; abundance: NA; CDR3nt: TGCGCCAGCAGCCAAGATCAGTCGGGATATGGCTACACCTTC; CDR3aa: CASSQDQSGYGYTF
d_gene: NA; v_gene: TRBV29-1; j_gene: TRBJ2-1; abundance: NA; CDR3nt: TGCAGCGTTGAAGGACCTTACTCCTACAATGAGCAGTTCTTC; CDR3aa: CSVEGPYSYNEQFF
d_gene: NA; v_gene: TRBV14; j_gene: TRBJ1-1; abundance: NA; CDR3nt: TGTGCCAGCAGCCAAGTAGCACAATCCCTAAGGGCTGAAGCTTTCTTT; CDR3aa: CASSQVAQSLRAEAFF
d_gene: TRBD1; v_gene: TRBV18; j_gene: TRBJ1-5; abundance: NA; CDR3nt: TGTGCCAGCTCACCAGGACAGGGGGGCAATCAGCCCCAGCATTTT; CDR3aa: CASSPGQGGNQPQHF
d_gene: TRBD1; v_gene: TRBV7-2; j_gene: TRBJ1-5; abundance: NA; CDR3nt: TGTGCCAGCAGCTACAGGGGGCTCGGGGGTGGCAATCAGCCCCAGCATTTT; CDR3aa: CASSYRGLGGGNQPQHF
d_gene: TRBD1; v_gene: TRBV5-1; j_gene: TRBJ2-3; abundance: NA; CDR3nt: TGCGCCAGCCTTAAAGCAGGGGGACGCACAGATACGCAGTATTTT; CDR3aa: CASLKAGGRTDTQYF
d_gene: NA; v_gene: TRBV4-1; j_gene: TRBJ1-5; abundance: NA; CDR3nt: TGCGCCAGCAGCCAAGGAGGGGCCCAGCCCCAGCATTTT; CDR3aa: CASSQGGAQPQHF
d_gene: NA; v_gene: TRBV11-2; j_gene: TRBJ1-3; abundance: NA; CDR3nt: TGTGCCAGCAGCTTAGAAGCCAAAAACACCATATATTTT; CDR3aa: CASSLEAKNTIYF
d_gene: NA; v_gene: TRBV25-1; j_gene: TRBJ1-5; abundance: few; CDR3nt: TGTGCACCTCGGATAGAGTTCTATAGCAATCAGCCCCAGCATTTT; CDR3aa: CAPRIEFYSNQPQHF
d_gene: TRBD2; v_gene: TRBV3-1/TRBV3-2; j_gene: TRBJ2-7; abundance: NA; CDR3nt: TGTGCCAGCAGCCTAGCGGGGGTTACTACCTACGAGCAGTACTTC; CDR3aa: CASSLAGVTTYEQYF
d_gene: NA; v_gene: TRBV19; j_gene: TRBJ1-3; abundance: NA; CDR3nt: TGTGCCAGTAACGCCGAGTACAGGAGAACTGGAAACACCATATATTTT; CDR3aa: CASNAEYRRTGNTIYF
d_gene: TRBD1; v_gene: TRBV6-6; j_gene: TRBJ2-1; abundance: NA; CDR3nt: TGTGCCAGCAGTTCTAGGACAGGGAGCTCCTACAATGAGCAGTTCTTC; CDR3aa: CASSSRTGSSYNEQFF
d_gene: NA; v_gene: TRBV3-1/TRBV3-2; j_gene: TRBJ2-2; abundance: NA; CDR3nt: TGTGCCAGCAGCCAAGTGAACACCGGGGAGCTGTTTTTT; CDR3aa: CASSQVNTGELFF
d_gene: NA; v_gene: TRBV7-9; j_gene: TRBJ2-1; abundance: NA; CDR3nt: TGTGCCAGCAGCTTACCGACAGGCAATGAGCAGTTCTTC; CDR3aa: CASSLPTGNEQFF
d_gene: NA; v_gene: TRBV24-1; j_gene: TRBJ2-1; abundance: NA; CDR3nt: TGTGCCACCAGTGATTTTCAACCAAGCTCCTACAATGAGCAGTTCTTC; CDR3aa: CATSDFQPSSYNEQFF
d_gene: NA; v_gene: TRBV5-1; j_gene: TRBJ1-2; abundance: NA; CDR3nt: TGCGCCAGCAGCTTGGACAGTCCCTATGGCTACACCTTC; CDR3aa: CASSLDSPYGYTF
d_gene: TRBD1; v_gene: TRBV5-5; j_gene: TRBJ1-1; abundance: NA; CDR3nt: TGTGCCAGCAGCTCTCCCGCAGGGGGCCGGACTGAAGCTTTCTTT; CDR3aa: CASSSPAGGRTEAFF
d_gene: NA; v_gene: TRBV18; j_gene: TRBJ1-4; abundance: once; CDR3nt: TGTGCCAGCTCACCAAGCTTGACAGAGGGTAGAGAAAAACTGTTTTTT; CDR3aa: CASSPSLTEGREKLFF
d_gene: NA; v_gene: TRBV28; j_gene: TRBJ1-1; abundance: NA; CDR3nt: TGTGCCAGCGATGCCTTTGGGTTGAACACTGAAGCTTTCTTT; CDR3aa: CASDAFGLNTEAFF
d_gene: NA; v_gene: TRBV9; j_gene: TRBJ2-7; abundance: once; CDR3nt: TGTGCCAGCAGCGGGGACCCGGGCGACTACGAGCAGTACTTC; CDR3aa: CASSGDPGDYEQYF
d_gene: NA; v_gene: TRBV6-2/TRBV6-3; j_gene: TRBJ1-4; abundance: NA; CDR3nt: TGTGCCAGCAGTAACTTCGGGGCCTTTGAAAAACTGTTTTTT; CDR3aa: CASSNFGAFEKLFF
d_gene: NA; v_gene: TRBV7-3; j_gene: TRBJ2-2; abundance: NA; CDR3nt: TGTGCCAGCAGCTTACGAAACACCGGGGAGCTGTTTTTT; CDR3aa: CASSLRNTGELFF
d_gene: TRBD2; v_gene: TRBV6-1; j_gene: TRBJ2-7; abundance: NA; CDR3nt: TGTGCCAGCAGTCTTAGCGGGGGATTACCCTACGAGCAGTACTTC; CDR3aa: CASSLSGGLPYEQYF
d_gene: NA; v_gene: TRBV7-6; j_gene: TRBJ1-5; abundance: NA; CDR3nt: TGTGCCAGCAGCTTAGCTGGCAGGGCCATGCCCCAGCATTTT; CDR3aa: CASSLAGRAMPQHF
d_gene: NA; v_gene: TRBV5-5; j_gene: TRBJ1-4; abundance: few; CDR3nt: TGTGCCAGCAGCTTAACAGGCGAAAAACTGTTTTTT; CDR3aa: CASSLTGEKLFF
d_gene: NA; v_gene: TRBV18; j_gene: TRBJ1-3; abundance: NA; CDR3nt: TGTGCCAGCTCCGAATTTACTGGAAACACCATATATTTT; CDR3aa: CASSEFTGNTIYF
d_gene: NA; v_gene: TRBV27; j_gene: TRBJ1-1; abundance: NA; CDR3nt: TGTGCCAGCAGTTCGAACACTGAAGCTTTCTTT; CDR3aa: CASSSNTEAFF
d_gene: NA; v_gene: TRBV27; j_gene: TRBJ2-3; abundance: NA; CDR3nt: TGTGCCAGCAGTTTTCGGACAGCGCAGTTAGGAGATACGCAGTATTTT; CDR3aa: CASSFRTAQLGDTQYF
d_gene: TRBD2; v_gene: TRBV7-6; j_gene: TRBJ2-7; abundance: NA; CDR3nt: TGTGCCAGCAGCCAGGGTAGCGGGATTTACTACGAGCAGTACTTC; CDR3aa: CASSQGSGIYYEQYF